The present TCR beta chain was sequenced within a study of molecular identifiers for immune sequencing clone quantification. V lost 5 bases and J lost 9, with 20 bases in between. Germline V lookup: CDR1 MNHEY, CDR2 SMNVEV (reference sequence). The CDR3 is made up of 14 amino acids. Comment on this clonotype: This may be a read error: a much more frequent sequence differs by one nucleotide.

TCRdb fed the PCR reads into MiXCR, producing one record per CDR3 protein. The sample includes more than 10,000 distinct CDR3 sequences, about 16% seen only once; the top ten take 1.5% to 2%. Sorted cells numbering 20,000 to 1,000,000, with 10%, 30% or 50% RNA, yielded the naive CD8 libraries. The clonotype originates from a human donor in good health. Some libraries in this study had Jurkat cell RNA spiked in. The sequenced sample was naive CD8+ T cells from blood, with Jurkat cell RNA spiked in. Subset specified: FACS-sorted CD8+CD4-CCR7+CD45RA+ naive T cells. J is TRBJ2-7 and V is TRBV27; the D gene is possibly TRBD2 (5 bases). CDR3 sequence: CASSGPDRGLGQYF. The CDR3 nucleotides are TGTGCCAGCAGTGGTCCCGATCGGGGTCTCGGGCAGTACTTC.